The T cell receptor beta chain under discussion was sequenced for a study of PD-1 blockade in classical Hodgkin lymphoma. Using immunoSEQ multiplex PCR, the repertoire was profiled, and TCRdb retains in-frame clones only, with some absent. The sample has about 21,000 clones; roughly 80% are singletons. Germline loops: CDR1 SGHTA, CDR2 FQGNSA. With V trimmed by 0 bases and J by 7 bases, 7 bases remained unmatched. This CDR3 has 15 residues. Time point meaning: cycle 4 day 1 (C4D1), after more than 5 weeks of nivolumab. Each and every patient relapsed after autologous stem cell transplantation, and patients got differing brentuximab vedotin exposure. The authors enriched CD8+ T cells from thawed PBMCs via magnetic negative selection. Patients showed best responses of complete response, partial response or progressive disease. As regards this clone: Its antigen is not known.

Overall study findings and caveats: Whereas CD4+ TCR diversity had risen significantly by C4D1, CD8+ TCR diversity had not. The baseline diversity of complete responders showed similarity to that of newly diagnosed patients.

Sequenced here: CD8+ T cells from blood, sampled before the fourth cycle of nivolumab. The chain is built from TRBV7-2 and TRBJ1-1, with 8 bases fitting TRBD1. The TCR originated in a human donor with classical Hodgkin lymphoma. CDR3 in amino acids: CASSLAPSGQGEAFF. CDR3 in DNA: TGTGCCAGCAGCTTAGCCCCAAGCGGACAGGGTGAAGCTTTCTTT.